This T cell receptor (beta chain) was identified in a study of Graves' ophthalmopathy and Graves' hyperthyroidism. Study findings and constraints: As the model predicted ophthalmopathy progression, it achieved a sensitivity of 55% to 71% and a specificity of roughly 72%. Appearing in blood as well were most expanded thyroid clonotypes above 0.001 frequency.

Ten or more counts support this clonotype. The target antigen is unknown. The V gene lost 5 bases and the J gene lost 4 bases, with 13 bases spanning the gap. This CDR3 spans 15 amino acids. Looked up from germline, CDR1 is SGHRS and CDR2 is YFSETQ. Amplification of TCR beta CDR3 regions used RNA transcripts. HTBI-primed first-round RT-PCR preceded second-round multiplex PCR. In TCRdb, the multiplex PCR reads were re-called with MiXCR into one record per CDR3 protein. Among 500,000 to 700,000 distinct CDR3 sequences listed, around a fifth were seen once. Pregnancy or lactation, uncontrolled infections and other autoimmune diseases were grounds for excluding patients.

This sequence joins TRBV5-1 and TRBJ2-6; D is unclear. The sample was peripheral blood. The sequence was collected from a woman younger than 35 with stable Graves' hyperthyroidism. Some clones in this sample may be carry-over from other donors' samples. The CDR3 nucleotides read TGCGCCAGCAGTAGGGCCGGATCAGGGGCCAACGTCCTGACTTTC. It specifies CASSRAGSGANVLTF.